Sequencing of this TCR beta chain was carried out in a study of cytomegalovirus exposure and HLA in healthy donors. Findings and limits, study-wide: Subsequent analysis of the approximately 110 validation repertoires found a tendency for first-cohort TCR clusters to co-occur. Three chains tied to CMV proved CMV antigen-specific in vitro.

In the case of this clone: Its antigen remains unidentified.

The validation cohort, a group of 100 to 150 subjects, included the donors and was separate from the roughly 720-subject first cohort. Sequenced by immunoSEQ multiplex PCR; TCRdb stores in-frame clones only, minus some. The sample yields approximately 150,000 clones, about 90% seen once. Trimming stripped 3 bases from V and 5 bases from J, with 11 bases between. Looked up from germline, CDR1 is LNHDA and CDR2 is SQIVND (reference sequence). CDR3 length: 13 amino acids. Sequencing used PBMCs. The origin of this receptor is a woman aged 18-30 years in good health and CMV-seropositive. The V and J genes are TRBV19 and TRBJ2-7; D ambiguous. The CDR3, as DNA: TGTGCCAGTAGTATTCGCACAGTCGACGAGCAGTACTTC. The encoded protein is CASSIRTVDEQYF.